This section outlines one TCR beta chain sequence together with its context. The authors sequenced patients whose flow cytometry had shown CD8+CD57+ cell expansion. This specimen comes from a study of CD8+CD57+ T cells in acquired aplastic anemia. Study overall: The study obtained an average of around 3.4 ug of DNA from sorted CD4+ and CD8+ cells.

The use of genomic DNA as template underpinned the TCR beta VDJ and CDR3 profiling. TCRdb ran MiXCR on the reads and lists one entry per CDR3 protein. The table has 120,000 or so distinct CDR3 sequences, less than 50% seen once. Germline CDR1 and CDR2: LNHDA and SQIVND (reference sequence). There are 15 residues in the CDR3. Between the trimmed V and J ends, which lost 3 bases and 2 bases, there was a span of 12 bases. The source of this sequence is a human donor with aplastic anemia. The gene calls are TRBV19 and TRBJ2-3, with D possibly matching TRBD1 (6 bases). The sample taken for sequencing was sorted CD4+, CD8+, or CD8+CD57+ T cells (not recorded which) from PBMCs. The CDR3 DNA follows: TGTGCCAGTAGTATTGGTAGGGGGACCACAGATACGCAGTATTTT. It yields the protein CASSIGRGTTDTQYF.